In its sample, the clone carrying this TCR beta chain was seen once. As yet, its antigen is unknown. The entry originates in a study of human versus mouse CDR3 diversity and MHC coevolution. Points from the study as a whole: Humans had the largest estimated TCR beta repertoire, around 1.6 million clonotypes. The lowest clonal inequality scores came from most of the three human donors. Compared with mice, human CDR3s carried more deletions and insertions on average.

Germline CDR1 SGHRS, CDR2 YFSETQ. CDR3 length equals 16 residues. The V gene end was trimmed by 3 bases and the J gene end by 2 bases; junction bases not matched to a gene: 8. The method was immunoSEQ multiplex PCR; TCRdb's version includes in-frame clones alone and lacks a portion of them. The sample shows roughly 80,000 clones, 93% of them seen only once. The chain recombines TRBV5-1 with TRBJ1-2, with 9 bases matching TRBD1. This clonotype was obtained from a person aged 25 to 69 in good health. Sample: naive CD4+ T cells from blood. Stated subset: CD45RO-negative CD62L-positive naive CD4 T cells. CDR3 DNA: TGCGCCAGCAGCTCCACCACCGGGACAGGGAACTATGGCTACACCTTC. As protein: CASSSTTGTGNYGYTF. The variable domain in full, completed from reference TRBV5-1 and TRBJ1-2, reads KAGVTQTPRYLIKTRGQQVTLSCSPISGHRSVSWYQQTPGQGLQFLFEYFSETQRNKGNFPGRFSGRQFSNSRSEMNVSTLELGDSALYLCASSSTTGTGNYGYTFGSGTRLTVV.